The rows below give T cell receptor beta chains drawn from one sample of a study of T cells in Graves' hyperthyroidism and ophthalmopathy. TCRdb recomputed calls from the multiplex PCR reads with MiXCR, one row per CDR3 protein. The data show about 260,000 distinct CDR3 sequences, roughly 15% seen once. What was sequenced was blood. Receptors originate from a woman aged 18-29 years with Graves' ophthalmopathy. Both conserved end residues are part of each CDR3. The D gene is left open where the match is weak. Size values are once, few and many counts, or a class for expanded clones, and some rows have none.

D gene,V gene,clone size,J gene,CDR3 DNA,CDR3 protein
NA,TRBV7-9,many,TRBJ2-3,TGTGCCAGCACCTCCATCGACCTCACAGATACGCAGTATTTT,CASTSIDLTDTQYF
TRBD1,TRBV15,many,TRBJ2-7,TGTGCCACCAGTAAAAGAACAGGGGGCAGGGACGAGCAGTACTTC,CATSKRTGGRDEQYF
NA,TRBV24-1,NA,TRBJ2-1,TGTGCCACCAGTGACCCCATTGGGGATGAGCAGTTCTTC,CATSDPIGDEQFF
TRBD2,TRBV4-1,many,TRBJ2-7,TGCGCCAGCAGCCAAGACGCGGGAGCTTCCGAGCAGTACTTC,CASSQDAGASEQYF
NA,TRBV6-2/TRBV6-3,many,TRBJ1-5,TGTGCCAGCAGTTACTCCGGCGGAACGGTGTCCAATCAGCCCCGGCATTTT,CASSYSGGTVSNQPRHF
TRBD1,TRBV13,many,TRBJ1-1,TGTGCCAGCAGCCTGGGACAGACACCTCTGAACACTGAAGCTTTCTTT,CASSLGQTPLNTEAFF
TRBD1,TRBV2,NA,TRBJ2-1,TGTGCCAGCAGTGGGACAGGGAACAATGAGCAGTTCTTC,CASSGTGNNEQFF
TRBD2,TRBV6-1,many,TRBJ2-7,TGTGCCAGCAGTACCTCTAGCGGGGGGCGCCCGTTAGAGCAGTACTTC,CASSTSSGGRPLEQYF
NA,TRBV11-2,many,TRBJ2-1,TGTGCCAGCAGCTTAAATGGACAGGAGCAGTTCTTC,CASSLNGQEQFF
NA,TRBV4-1,many,TRBJ2-7,TGCGCCAGCAGCCAGATCCGGGGGCCGGGACAGATAACCTACGAGCAGTACTTC,CASSQIRGPGQITYEQYF
TRBD1,TRBV6-1,NA,TRBJ2-1,TGTGCCAGCAGTTATTGGGACAGCACAAAATACAATGAGCAGTTCTTC,CASSYWDSTKYNEQFF
NA,TRBV18,many,TRBJ1-2,TGTGCCAGCTCACCAGGGGCGATCTATGGCTACACCTTC,CASSPGAIYGYTF
TRBD1,TRBV28,few,TRBJ2-6,TGTGCCAGCAGTCTCGACAGGGGGCGATTGTCTGGGGCCAACGTCCTGACTTTC,CASSLDRGRLSGANVLTF
TRBD1,TRBV7-9,many,TRBJ2-1,TGTGCCAGCAGCTCGGCAGGGGGCGATGAGCAGTTCTTC,CASSSAGGDEQFF
NA,TRBV28,many,TRBJ2-2,TGTGCCAGCAGTTTATTAGCCAGGGCCGAAGCGGGTACCGGGGAGCTGTTTTTT,CASSLLARAEAGTGELFF
NA,TRBV9,many,TRBJ1-1,TGTGCCAGCAGCGTAGAGCCAGGAATGAACACTGAAGCTTTCTTT,CASSVEPGMNTEAFF
NA,TRBV12-3/TRBV12-4,NA,TRBJ1-4,TGTGCCAGCAGTTTAACAGGGCCCGGTGAAAAACTGTTTTTT,CASSLTGPGEKLFF
TRBD1,TRBV20-1,many,TRBJ1-1,TGCAGTGCTAGCCCCGGGACAGGGGGAACTGAAGCTTTCTTT,CSASPGTGGTEAFF